The 7 T cell receptor beta chains below come from one sample, sequenced in a study of blood T cell repertoires in COVID-19. Clones were read by immunoSEQ multiplex PCR, and TCRdb kept only the in-frame ones, dropping some. The sample has some 180,000 clones, around four fifths seen once; the top ten hold 6.5% to 9.5%. Sequencing was carried out using peripheral blood. Every receptor here comes from a woman older than 75 with COVID-19, enrolled during active disease.

J is TRBJ1-5 and V is TRBV7-3; maybe TRBD1 (5 bases). The CDR3 has 15 amino acids. V was pared by 4 bases and J by 1 base, with 11 bases between. Germline values: CDR1 SGHTA, CDR2 FQGTGA. DNA for the CDR3: TGTGCCAGCAGCTCGGTCGGGGGGAGCAATCAGCCCCAGCATTTT. Amino acid sequence: CASSSVGGSNQPQHF.

The rearrangement joins TRBV6-1 to TRBJ2-3, with a weak D call TRBD1 (7 bases). CDR3 size: 16 residues. Per the germline V gene, CDR1 is MNHNS and CDR2 is SASEGT. Trimming left V 4 bases short and J 5 bases short, with 19 bases between. CDR3 amino acids: CASSVLVRGVGDTQYF. CDR3 bases: TGTGCCAGCAGTGTTCTCGTCAGGGGGGTAGGAGATACGCAGTATTTT.

The J gene is TRBJ1-6, the V gene TRBV5-1, with 10 nucleotides matching TRBD1. The germline V gene encodes CDR1 SGHRS and CDR2 YFSETQ. The CDR3 is made up of 16 amino acids. The V and J ends lost 4 bases and 9 bases, in that order; junction bases with no gene match: 10. The CDR3 region has the DNA TGCGCCAGCAGCACCGGCGCCGGGACAGGGGTTTCACCCCTCCACTTT. Protein sequence: CASSTGAGTGVSPLHF.

V gene TRBV9 combines with J gene TRBJ1-2; TRBD1 aligns across 7 bases. V trimming: 4 bases; J trimming: 6 bases; junction bases outside the gene matches: 9. This CDR3 has 14 amino acids. Germline V gene sequence: CDR1 SGDLS, CDR2 YYNGEE. The CDR3 here is CASSPRPGQDGYTF. Written as DNA, the CDR3 is TGTGCCAGCAGCCCCCGCCCCGGACAGGATGGCTACACCTTC.

The rearrangement links TRBV6-5 to TRBJ2-3; the D gene is possibly TRBD1 (5 bases). The V end was cut by 5 bases, the J end by 7 bases, with 13 bases between. This CDR3 is 13 amino acids long. From germline, CDR1 is MNHEY and CDR2 SVGAGI. This chain's CDR3 is CASSPTRTNTQYF. The CDR3 bases are TGTGCCAGCAGTCCCACCCGGACAAATACGCAGTATTTT.

The chain joins TRBV19 to TRBJ1-2; perhaps TRBD1 as D (6 bases). The CDR3 is 13 residues long. V shed 3 bases and J shed 2 bases, with 7 bases lying between them. CDR1 and CDR2 from the germline V gene are LNHDA and SQIVND (reference sequence). The CDR3 nucleotides read TGTGCCAGTAGTATTGGGGGCAACTATGGCTACACCTTC. Translation gives CASSIGGNYGYTF.

Only one count was recorded for this clone. DNA for the CDR3: TGTGCCAGCAGAGAGGGATTACAGAAGACCCAGTACTTC. Protein: CASREGLQKTQYF. The chain couples TRBV7-6 to TRBJ2-5, with D possibly matching TRBD2 (5 bases). This CDR3 is 13 amino acids long. Germline V gene data show CDR1 as SGHVS and CDR2 as FNYEAQ. V gave up 6 bases and J gave up 6 bases, with 14 bases separating them. Full variable domain (missing parts from reference TRBV7-6 and TRBJ2-5): GAGVSQSPRYKVTKRGQDVALRCDPISGHVSLYWYRQALGQGPEFLTYFNYEAQQDKSGLPNDRFSAERPEGSISTLTIQRTEQRDSAMYRCASREGLQKTQYFGPGTRLLVL.